The TCR beta chain under discussion was sequenced for a study of T cell responses to AZD1222 COVID-19 vaccine. Broader study findings: Just a handful of AZD1222 recipients were seropositive at baseline. Scientists sampled the repertoires only once the peak T cell response had passed. As reported, nearly half of all spike-specific TCRs target variant regions that are unmutated. Compared with day 0, the breadth and depth of the Spike-specific TCR repertoire rose significantly after two doses of AZD1222.

Clones were sequenced by immunoSEQ multiplex PCR, and TCRdb holds only the in-frame ones, with some missing. The data contain about 66,000 clones, around nine tenths of them singletons. On this clone itself: The antigen is unknown.

Per germline, CDR1 SEHNR and CDR2 FQNEAQ (reference sequence). The CDR3 totals 15 residues. The V end was cut by 2 bases, the J end by 0 bases, with 10 bases between. This clonotype originated in an adult who received the MenACWY meningococcal vaccine as a control. The sequenced sample was peripheral blood, obtained 28 days after the second dose of the MenACWY control vaccine. The rearrangement uses TRBV7-9 and TRBJ1-1, with no clear D. The CDR3 DNA reads as TGTGCCAGCAGCTTAAGCGCGGCGTTGAACACTGAAGCTTTCTTT. This gives the protein CASSLSAALNTEAFF.